This T cell receptor beta chain is from a study of blood T cell repertoires in COVID-19. Looking at the study overall: Samples representing acute and convalescent COVID-19 were sourced from the United States, Italy and Spain.

This CDR3 spans 16 amino acids. V was pared by 0 bases and J by 3 bases, with 12 bases between. Germline-derived CDR1 and CDR2 are MGHRA and YSYEKL. Per the authors' pipeline: Nucleated cell counts were estimated from reference gene primer amplification. Method: immunoSEQ multiplex PCR; TCRdb's copy keeps in-frame clones and lacks some. Clone size and the V and J calls come from that table; the DNA yielded D and trimming. The sample yields 150,000 to 200,000 clones, approximately 93% seen once. This clone has only one observation. The sample comprised peripheral blood. V gene TRBV4-1 combines with J gene TRBJ2-1, with TRBD2 as a possible D gene (6 bases). The clonotype originates from a woman aged 55 to 70 with COVID-19, enrolled during active disease. Here the CDR3 DNA reads TGCGCCAGCAGCCAAGATGTTAGGGGAGGCTACAATGAGCAGTTCTTC. Its protein is CASSQDVRGGYNEQFF.